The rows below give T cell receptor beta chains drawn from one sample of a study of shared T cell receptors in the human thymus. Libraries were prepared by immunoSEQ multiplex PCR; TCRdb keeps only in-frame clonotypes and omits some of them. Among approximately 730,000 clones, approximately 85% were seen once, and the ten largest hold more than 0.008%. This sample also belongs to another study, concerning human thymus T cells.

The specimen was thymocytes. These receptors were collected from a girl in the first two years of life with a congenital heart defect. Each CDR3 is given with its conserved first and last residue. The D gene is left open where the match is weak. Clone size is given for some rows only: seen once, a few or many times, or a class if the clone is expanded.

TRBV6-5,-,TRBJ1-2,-,TGTGCCAGCAGTTACGGAGACTCTAACTATGGCTACACCTTC,CASSYGDSNYGYTF
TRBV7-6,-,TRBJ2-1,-,TGTGCCAGCAGCCGCATCGGGGAGGACACCAATGAGCAGTTCTTC,CASSRIGEDTNEQFF
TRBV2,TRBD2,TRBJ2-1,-,TGTGCCAGCAGTGAGTTGACGCGGGGGGTTCGGAATGAGCAGTTCTTC,CASSELTRGVRNEQFF
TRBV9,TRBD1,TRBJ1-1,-,TGTGCCAGCAGCGTGGGCCCAGGGGGTAGGGTCACTGAAGCTTTCTTT,CASSVGPGGRVTEAFF
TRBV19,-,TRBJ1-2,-,TGTGCCAGTAGTATAACCGGGGGTGCCTATGGCTACACCTTC,CASSITGGAYGYTF
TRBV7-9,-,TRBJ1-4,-,TGTGCCAGCAGCCCCGGGGTAGGAGGGGAAAAACTGTTTTTT,CASSPGVGGEKLFF
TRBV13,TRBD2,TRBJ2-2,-,TGTGCCAGCAGCTTAGATCCTAGCGGGGGGCCTGACACCGGGGAGCTGTTTTTT,CASSLDPSGGPDTGELFF
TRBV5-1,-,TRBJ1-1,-,TGCGCCAGCAGTATACTTCAGGATTCAAACACTGAAGCTTTCTTT,CASSILQDSNTEAFF
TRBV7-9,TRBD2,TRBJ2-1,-,TGTGCCAGCAGCCTTAGCGGGGGGGACCCTTACAATGAGCAGTTCTTC,CASSLSGGDPYNEQFF
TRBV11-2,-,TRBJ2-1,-,TGTGCCAGCAGCCGGGACTACAATGAGCAGTTCTTC,CASSRDYNEQFF
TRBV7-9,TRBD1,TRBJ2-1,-,TGTGCCAGCGGGCAGGCCCACAGGGGAGCCTACAATGAGCAGTTCTTC,CASGQAHRGAYNEQFF
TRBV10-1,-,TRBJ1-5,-,TGCGCCAGCAGTGAGGTTCGGCAGGTTACTCACTGGAAGGAGCCCCAGCATTTT,CASSEVRQVTHWKEPQHF
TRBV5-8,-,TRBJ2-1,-,TGTGCCAGCAGCTTGGGCGCCCCCCCGGGGAGCCATGAGCAGTTCTTC,CASSLGAPPGSHEQFF
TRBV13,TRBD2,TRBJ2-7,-,TGTGCCAGCAGTCGGAGGACTAGCGGGGCCTTCTCCTACGAGCAGTACTTC,CASSRRTSGAFSYEQYF
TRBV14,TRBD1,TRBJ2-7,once,TGTGCCAGCAGCCAAAGTCGGCTGTGGGACAGGGGAATCTACGAGCAGTACTTC,CASSQSRLWDRGIYEQYF
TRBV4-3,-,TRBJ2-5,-,TGCGCCAGCAGCCAAGGGCCCGGGTTTTTCGAGACCCAGTACTTC,CASSQGPGFFETQYF
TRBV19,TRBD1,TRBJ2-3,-,TGTGCCAGTACCAGAGACAGGGGGCCTGATACGCAGTATTTT,CASTRDRGPDTQYF
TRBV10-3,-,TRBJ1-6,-,TGTGCCATCAGTGGACCGAAATCTAGCTCCTATAATTCACCCCTCCACTTT,CAISGPKSSSYNSPLHF
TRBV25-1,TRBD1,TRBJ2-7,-,TGTGCCAGCCGACAGGGGAGCTCCTACGAGCAGTACTTC,CASRQGSSYEQYF
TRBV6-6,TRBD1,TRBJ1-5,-,TGTGCCAGCAGACTCGGGGACAGGGGTATCAATCAGCCCCAGCATTTT,CASRLGDRGINQPQHF
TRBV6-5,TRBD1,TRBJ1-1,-,TGTGCCAGCAGTGACAGGGGCCTTAGCACTGAAGCTTTCTTT,CASSDRGLSTEAFF
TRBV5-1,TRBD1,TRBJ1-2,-,TGCGCCAGCAGCATGGAGCCGGGACAGGAACATGGCTACACCTTC,CASSMEPGQEHGYTF
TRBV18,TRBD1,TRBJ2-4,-,TGTGCCAGCTCACTATCGGGACAGCACCTAGCCAAAAACATTCAGTACTTC,CASSLSGQHLAKNIQYF
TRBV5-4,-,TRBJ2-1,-,TGTGCCAGCAGCCTAGGTGGGGAGGATGAGCAGTTCTTC,CASSLGGEDEQFF
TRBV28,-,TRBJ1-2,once,TGTGCCAGCAGCCAGCGGAGAGGGTATGGCTACACCTTC,CASSQRRGYGYTF
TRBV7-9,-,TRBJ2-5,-,TGTGCCAGCAGCTTAGCCCCTCGACTTAAAAGACACCAAGAGACCCAGTACTTC,CASSLAPRLKRHQETQYF
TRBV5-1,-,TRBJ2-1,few,TGCGCCAGCAGTAGATTACCGATCGGGGGATCCGAGCAGTTCTTC,CASSRLPIGGSEQFF
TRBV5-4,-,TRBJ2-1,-,TGTGCCAGCAGCTTGGCCGAGGGGGAGACACCGTACAATGAGCAGTTCTTC,CASSLAEGETPYNEQFF
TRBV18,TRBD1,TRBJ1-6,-,TGTGCCAGCTCACCACCGGACAGGACGGATTCACCCCTCCACTTT,CASSPPDRTDSPLHF
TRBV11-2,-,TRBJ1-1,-,TGTGCCAGCAGCTTAGCGTCAGGGTGGGACACTGAAGCTTTCTTT,CASSLASGWDTEAFF
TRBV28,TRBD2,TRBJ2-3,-,TGTGCCAGCAGTTTATTTCGGTTTCTAGCGGGGGGGTTTAGCACAGATACGCAGTATTTT,CASSLFRFLAGGFSTDTQYF
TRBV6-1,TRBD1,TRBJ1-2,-,TGTGCCAGCAGTGAAGACAGGGGGTACCCTACCTATGGCTACACCTTC,CASSEDRGYPTYGYTF
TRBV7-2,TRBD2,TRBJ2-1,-,TGTGCCAGCAGCTTAGCGACGGGAGCGGGGGGGCACAGTGAGCAGTTCTTC,CASSLATGAGGHSEQFF
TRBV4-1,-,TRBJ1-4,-,TGCGCCAGCAGCCCTGTGGAGCGTCCAACGAGGATCAATGAAAAACTGTTTTTT,CASSPVERPTRINEKLFF
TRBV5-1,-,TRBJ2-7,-,TGCGCCAGCAGCTTGAGGGCAGGGGGGCCCTACGAGCAGTACTTC,CASSLRAGGPYEQYF
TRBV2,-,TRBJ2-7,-,TGTGCCAGCGGAGGGACCCAGCCCTACGAGCAGTACTTC,CASGGTQPYEQYF
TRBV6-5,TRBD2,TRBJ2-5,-,TGTGCCAGCACTCGTCGAGCGGGACAAGAGACCCAGTACTTC,CASTRRAGQETQYF
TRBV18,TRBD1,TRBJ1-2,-,TGTGCCAGCTCACCATTAAACCGGGACAGGGAATACTATGGCTACACCTTC,CASSPLNRDREYYGYTF
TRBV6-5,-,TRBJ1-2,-,TGTGCCAGCAGCCCCGAGGGAATCTATGGCTACACCTTC,CASSPEGIYGYTF
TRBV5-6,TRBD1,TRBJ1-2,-,TGTGCCAGCAGCTCGGGACAGGTTAACTATGGCTACACCTTC,CASSSGQVNYGYTF
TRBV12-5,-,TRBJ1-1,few,TGTGCTAGTGGTTGCGGAGGGAACACTGAAGCTTTCTTT,CASGCGGNTEAFF
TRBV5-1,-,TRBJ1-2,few,TGCGCCAGCAGCTTGACAGGGCCTAACTATGGCTACACCTTC,CASSLTGPNYGYTF
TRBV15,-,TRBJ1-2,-,TGTGCCACCAGTCCCTCAAGCTGGGGGGAGGGCTACACCTTC,CATSPSSWGEGYTF
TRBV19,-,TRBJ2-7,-,TGTGCCAGTACTGGGGTGCGACAGGACGGTAGCTCCTACGAGCAGTACTTC,CASTGVRQDGSSYEQYF
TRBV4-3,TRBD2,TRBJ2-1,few,TGCGCCAGCAGCCAAGAAAAGGGCCCTAGCGGGGGGGCCCAGGATGAGCAGTTCTTC,CASSQEKGPSGGAQDEQFF
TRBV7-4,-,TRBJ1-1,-,TGTGCCAGCAGCTTCTCCATTAAAACGAGCACTGAAGCTTTCTTT,CASSFSIKTSTEAFF
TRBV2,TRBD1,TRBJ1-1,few,TGTGCCAGGGGACAGGGCTGGGTACTTGGGAACACTGAAGCTTTCTTT,CARGQGWVLGNTEAFF
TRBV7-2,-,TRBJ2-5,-,TGTGCCAGCAGTCAGGCGATGGGGACCCAGTACTTC,CASSQAMGTQYF
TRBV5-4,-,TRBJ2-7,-,TGTGCCAGCAGCTTGTCTGTAGCCTCCGAGCAGTACTTC,CASSLSVASEQYF